This is a list of T cell receptor beta chains from one sample in a study of cytomegalovirus exposure and HLA in healthy donors. The assay was immunoSEQ multiplex PCR, and TCRdb's table has in-frame clones only and misses some. The profile shows 150,000 to 200,000 clones, around 76% of them singletons. The sample was PBMCs. The receptors were sampled from a female donor in good health and CMV-seronegative. Each CDR3 is given with its conserved first and last residue. A D gene is named only where the DNA matches it firmly. Clone size is not always given. Where it is, it says once, few, many or a class for expanded clones.

j_gene | d_gene | abundance | v_gene | CDR3aa | CDR3nt
TRBJ1-1 | NA | NA | TRBV14 | CASSPFNTEAFF | TGTGCCAGCAGCCCCTTTAACACTGAAGCTTTCTTT
TRBJ1-1 | NA | NA | TRBV7-2 | CASSFLVGGTEAFF | TGTGCCAGCAGCTTTTTGGTGGGGGGAACTGAAGCTTTCTTT
TRBJ1-1 | NA | NA | TRBV28 | CASSPPEERGRTEAFF | TGTGCCAGCAGTCCTCCCGAGGAAAGGGGCCGCACTGAAGCTTTCTTT
TRBJ1-5 | TRBD1 | NA | TRBV4-2 | CASSQLGTGLNQPQHF | TGTGCCAGCAGCCAATTAGGGACAGGATTAAATCAGCCCCAGCATTTT
TRBJ2-3 | TRBD2 | NA | TRBV2 | CASSDGLAGVDTQYF | TGTGCCAGCAGTGATGGACTAGCGGGGGTAGATACGCAGTATTTT
TRBJ2-2 | NA | NA | TRBV6-6 | CASSRNTGELFF | TGTGCCAGCAGCAGGAACACCGGGGAGCTGTTTTTT
TRBJ2-7 | TRBD2 | once | TRBV4-1 | CASSQVGRRPGGVEQYF | TGCGCCAGCAGCCAAGTTGGGAGGCGGCCGGGAGGGGTCGAGCAGTACTTC
TRBJ2-7 | TRBD1 | NA | TRBV11-1 | CASSLAAGGLYEQYF | TGTGCCAGCAGCTTAGCCGCAGGGGGCTTGTACGAGCAGTACTTC
TRBJ2-7 | TRBD2 | NA | TRBV27 | CASSLLGGVAYEQYF | TGTGCCAGCAGTTTATTGGGGGGGGTTGCCTACGAGCAGTACTTC
TRBJ2-1 | TRBD2 | NA | TRBV27 | CASSSVSVAGGVEQFF | TGTGCCAGCAGTTCCGTATCGGTAGCGGGAGGGGTTGAGCAGTTCTTC
TRBJ2-5 | TRBD2 | NA | TRBV7-8 | CASSLGLAGGRETQYF | TGTGCCAGCAGCTTAGGTCTAGCGGGGGGGCGGGAGACCCAGTACTTC
TRBJ1-4 | NA | NA | TRBV5-5 | CASSFWAGVREKLFF | TGTGCCAGCAGCTTTTGGGCAGGGGTTCGCGAAAAACTGTTTTTT
TRBJ1-5 | NA | NA | TRBV5-8 | CASSLVRGGQPQHF | TGTGCCAGCAGCTTGGTCAGGGGAGGGCAGCCCCAGCATTTT
TRBJ2-1 | NA | NA | TRBV7-3 | CASSLQGGYEQFF | TGTGCCAGCAGCTTGCAGGGAGGCTATGAGCAGTTCTTC
TRBJ1-1 | NA | NA | TRBV25-1 | CASSDSPTEAFF | TGTGCCAGCAGTGATAGTCCCACTGAAGCTTTCTTT
TRBJ1-3 | NA | NA | TRBV6-1 | CASSEASGNTIYF | TGTGCCAGCAGTGAGGCCTCTGGAAACACCATATATTTT
TRBJ2-1 | TRBD2 | NA | TRBV5-1 | CASSLGLAGDEQFF | TGCGCCAGCAGCTTGGGGCTAGCGGGGGATGAGCAGTTCTTC
TRBJ2-7 | NA | NA | TRBV4-2 | CASSQDFVRQYF | TGTGCCAGCAGCCAAGATTTCGTTAGGCAGTACTTC
TRBJ2-7 | NA | few | TRBV10-1 | CASSRDSYEQYF | TGCGCCAGCAGTCGGGACTCCTACGAGCAGTACTTC
TRBJ1-2 | NA | NA | TRBV7-9 | CASSLVIGGNYGYTF | TGTGCCAGCAGCTTAGTAATCGGCGGGAACTATGGCTACACCTTC
TRBJ2-7 | NA | NA | TRBV5-1 | CASSPEVPSYEQYF | TGCGCCAGCAGCCCCGAGGTCCCGTCCTACGAGCAGTACTTC
TRBJ1-5 | NA | once | TRBV7-2 | CASSLIFRGFGQPQHF | TGTGCCAGCAGCTTAATATTTAGGGGGTTCGGTCAGCCCCAGCATTTT
TRBJ1-5 | NA | NA | TRBV6-4 | CASSRDTNQPQHF | TGTGCCAGCAGCCGGGACACCAATCAGCCCCAGCATTTT
TRBJ2-5 | NA | NA | TRBV30 | CAWNRGSLQETQYF | TGTGCCTGGAATAGGGGCAGCCTCCAAGAGACCCAGTACTTC
TRBJ2-1 | TRBD2 | NA | TRBV11-2 | CASSFGLAGGWEQFF | TGTGCCAGCAGCTTCGGACTAGCGGGAGGTTGGGAGCAGTTCTTC
TRBJ2-7 | NA | NA | TRBV5-1 | CASSLGAALAYEQYF | TGCGCCAGCAGCTTGGGGGCCGCTTTAGCCTACGAGCAGTACTTC
TRBJ2-7 | NA | NA | TRBV5-1 | CASSLGQGVGEQYF | TGCGCCAGCAGCTTGGGGCAGGGTGTGGGGGAGCAGTACTTC
TRBJ2-7 | TRBD2 | NA | TRBV30 | CAWSADGLAGYEQYF | TGTGCCTGGAGTGCCGACGGACTAGCGGGATACGAGCAGTACTTC
TRBJ1-2 | TRBD1 | NA | TRBV2 | CASSETGASNYGYTF | TGTGCCAGCAGTGAAACAGGGGCTAGTAACTATGGCTACACCTTC
TRBJ2-1 | TRBD2 | NA | TRBV5-5 | CASSLVLAGGGEQFF | TGTGCCAGCAGCTTGGTCCTAGCGGGGGGTGGTGAGCAGTTCTTC
TRBJ2-7 | TRBD1 | NA | TRBV9 | CASSPYLGTAPYEQYF | TGTGCCAGCAGCCCCTACTTAGGGACAGCTCCCTACGAGCAGTACTTC
TRBJ1-1 | NA | NA | TRBV7-9 | CASSIGTWNTEAFF | TGTGCCAGCAGCATAGGGACATGGAACACTGAAGCTTTCTTT
TRBJ1-4 | NA | NA | TRBV4-1 | CASSRGNGGLFF | TGCGCCAGCAGCCGGGGTAATGGCGGGCTGTTTTTT
TRBJ2-3 | TRBD2 | few | TRBV6-4 | CASSATTGTSGQYF | TGTGCCAGCAGTGCAACCACGGGGACTAGCGGGCAGTATTTT
TRBJ1-5 | TRBD1 | NA | TRBV10-3 | CAISGGQGLNQPQHF | TGTGCCATCAGTGGGGGACAGGGTTTGAATCAGCCCCAGCATTTT
TRBJ1-1 | NA | NA | TRBV19 | CASSTQGGDTEAFF | TGTGCCAGTAGTACACAGGGAGGGGACACTGAAGCTTTCTTT
TRBJ2-7 | TRBD2 | NA | TRBV27 | CASSPGPAGEGPFEQYF | TGTGCCAGCAGTCCCGGTCCTGCGGGGGAGGGGCCGTTCGAGCAGTACTTC
TRBJ1-2 | NA | once | TRBV7-9 | CASSLGVQAYYGYTF | TGTGCCAGCAGCTTAGGAGTACAGGCATACTATGGCTACACCTTC
TRBJ2-1 | TRBD1 | NA | TRBV13 | CASSLGTGSNEQFF | TGTGCCAGCAGCTTAGGGACAGGGAGCAATGAGCAGTTCTTC
TRBJ1-3 | NA | NA | TRBV18 | CASSPSANSGNTIYF | TGTGCCAGCTCACCCAGTGCCAACTCTGGAAACACCATATATTTT
TRBJ2-3 | TRBD2 | NA | TRBV7-3 | CASSLIPIGASGVGTDTQYF | TGTGCCAGCAGCTTAATCCCCATCGGGGCTAGCGGGGTTGGAACAGATACGCAGTATTTT
TRBJ1-1 | TRBD1 | NA | TRBV5-1 | CASSLSGTGLNTEAFF | TGCGCCAGCAGCTTGTCCGGGACAGGGTTAAACACTGAAGCTTTCTTT
TRBJ2-7 | NA | once | TRBV30 | CAWSRESYEQYF | TGTGCCTGGAGCCGGGAGAGCTACGAGCAGTACTTC
TRBJ2-5 | TRBD2 | NA | TRBV5-1 | CASGPLAGQETQYF | TGCGCCAGCGGTCCTCTAGCGGGGCAAGAGACCCAGTACTTC
TRBJ1-2 | NA | NA | TRBV2 | CASFQGLGNYGYTF | TGTGCCAGTTTCCAGGGACTAGGGAACTATGGCTACACCTTC
TRBJ2-7 | TRBD2 | NA | TRBV7-2 | CASSLEAGVWYEQYF | TGTGCCAGCAGCTTAGAAGCGGGAGTTTGGTACGAGCAGTACTTC
TRBJ2-7 | TRBD2 | NA | TRBV7-2 | CASSIHSGRVNEQYF | TGTGCCAGCAGCATCCATAGCGGGAGGGTGAACGAGCAGTACTTC